A single sample gave rise to the 29 T cell receptor beta chains below, sequenced in a study of OX40 agonist ivuxolimab in advanced cancers. Sequencing was performed with immunoSEQ multiplex PCR; in TCRdb, only in-frame clones are kept and a portion is missing. The table includes around 72,000 clones, 80% detected once. Sequenced material: CD4+ or CD8+ T cells sorted from blood, taken in a trial of the OX40 agonist ivuxolimab. These receptors originate from an adult with an advanced solid tumor such as melanoma, head and neck, liver or kidney cancer.

This chain connects TRBV5-8 to TRBJ1-1, with TRBD1 matching over 7 bases. The CDR3 runs 15 residues. The trim removed 4 bases at V and 4 bases at J, leaving 10 bases unmatched. The germline CDR1 and CDR2 sequences are SGHTS and YDEGEE. The CDR3 DNA is TGTGCCAGCAGCAACAGGGGACAGAGTTCCACTGAAGCTTTCTTT. Translated: CASSNRGQSSTEAFF.

The chain combines TRBV2 with TRBJ2-3; no clear D gene. V was shortened by 3 bases and J by 5 bases, with 6 bases between the two germline ends. CDR3 size: 12 residues. The germline gives CDR1 SNHLY, CDR2 FYNNEI. CDR3 DNA sequence: TGTGCCAGCAGTGATTTGGGAGATACGCAGTATTTT. Translating it yields CASSDLGDTQYF.

The chain recombines TRBV7-9 with TRBJ2-7; 12 bases are shared with TRBD1. CDR3 length: 19 residues. Trimming at V came to 3 bases and at J to 2 bases, leaving 14 bases not matched to a gene. Per germline, CDR1 SEHNR and CDR2 FQNEAQ (reference sequence). As DNA, the CDR3 is TGTGCCAGCAGCTTGAGTATGGCCCCGGGACAGGGGGCTACCTACGAGCAGTACGTC. Translating it yields CASSLSMAPGQGATYEQYV.

This clone was counted at least ten times. V is TRBV27 and J is TRBJ1-4, with 7 bases lining up with TRBD1. Unmatched junction bases numbered 8, after V lost 4 bases and J lost 6 bases. Germline CDR1 is MNHEY and CDR2 is SMNVEV (reference sequence). CDR3 size: 15 residues. In nucleotides, the CDR3 is TGTGCCAGCAGTTCCTGGGACAGACATCATGAAAAACTGTTTTTT. Translating gives CASSSWDRHHEKLFF.

This rearrangement joins TRBV7-6 to TRBJ2-5, with TRBD1 matching 9 bases. Losses at the gene ends were 1 base for V and 5 bases for J; bases not matched to a gene: 5. Looked up from germline, CDR1 is SGHVS and CDR2 is FNYEAQ. The CDR3 is 15 residues long. In DNA, the CDR3 is TGTGCCAGCAGCTTAGGGACAGGGGATGGCGAGACCCAGTACTTC. Translated: CASSLGTGDGETQYF.

The chain is built from TRBV7-3 and TRBJ1-1; possibly TRBD1 for D (5 bases). From germline, CDR1 is SGHTA and CDR2 FQGTGA. This CDR3 spans 17 amino acids. The ends were cut back, 5 bases at V and 2 bases at J, with 21 bases in the middle. In nucleotides, the CDR3 is TGTGCCAGCAGCCCAACGGGAGGGGCGCGGGCTAACACTGAAGCTTTCTTT. Its translation is CASSPTGGARANTEAFF.

This clone has a single count. V is TRBV30 and J is TRBJ1-4, with D possibly matching TRBD1 (5 bases). CDR1 and CDR2 from the germline V gene are GTSNPN and SVGIG (reference sequence). With 0 bases removed from V and 6 bases from J, the gap between germline ends came to 14 bases. The CDR3 consists of 15 residues. CDR3 bases: TGTGCCTGGAGTGTAGGGGCAGGCGGGGATGAAAAACTGTTTTTT. It yields the protein CAWSVGAGGDEKLFF.

The V call is TRBV2, the J call TRBJ1-3; D ambiguous. CDR1 SNHLY and CDR2 FYNNEI come from the germline V gene. The CDR3 spans 12 residues. V lost 3 bases and J lost 9, with 9 bases in between. CDR3 amino acids: CASSDPGSTIYF. The DNA of the CDR3 is TGTGCCAGCAGTGATCCCGGGAGCACCATATATTTT.

The chain joins TRBV5-8 to TRBJ2-2; D remains unclear. There are 12 residues in the CDR3. Looked up from germline, CDR1 is SGHTS and CDR2 is YDEGEE. The V end was cut by 1 base, the J end by 6 bases, with 4 bases between. CDR3 nucleotide sequence: TGTGCCAGCAGCTTGCGACCCGGGGAGCTGTTTTTT. It translates to CASSLRPGELFF.

This clone appeared once. V usage is TRBV2 and J usage is TRBJ2-7; tentatively, D is TRBD1 (5 bases). Between the trimmed V and J ends, which lost 3 bases and 6 bases, there was a span of 15 bases. Germline CDR1 reads SNHLY; CDR2 reads FYNNEI. This CDR3 has 14 amino acids. The CDR3 is CASSESQGTVEQYV. The CDR3 DNA reads as TGTGCCAGCAGTGAGAGTCAGGGTACGGTCGAGCAGTACGTC.

This clone was seen once. The rearrangement links TRBV5-4 to TRBJ2-5; 10 bases line up with TRBD1. The CDR3 is 14 amino acids. Germline CDR1 SGHNT, CDR2 YYREEE (reference sequence). With 5 bases clipped from V and 2 bases from J, the junction kept 3 bases outside the gene matches. Here the CDR3 DNA reads TGTGCCAGCAGGCCGGACAGGGGGCAAGAGACCCAGTACTTC. This translates into CASRPDRGQETQYF.

The CDR3 nucleotides are TGTGCCAGCAGCGTCCTATCAGCGGATAGCACAGATACGCAGTATTTT. It encodes CASSVLSADSTDTQYF. V and J are TRBV7-9 and TRBJ2-3; D is possibly TRBD2 (5 bases). The CDR3 runs to 16 residues. V lost 5 bases and J lost 0, with 15 bases in between. Germline CDR1 SEHNR, CDR2 FQNEAQ (reference sequence).

The chain combines TRBV6-4 with TRBJ2-1; 7 bases agree with TRBD2. Germline-derived CDR1 and CDR2 are MRHNA and SNTAGT. The CDR3 extends over 14 amino acids. The trim removed 4 bases at V and 2 bases at J, leaving 2 bases unmatched. The CDR3 sequence is CASSASGAYNEQFF. DNA of the CDR3: TGTGCCAGCAGTGCTAGCGGTGCCTACAATGAGCAGTTCTTC.

V gene TRBV5-1 combines with J gene TRBJ2-3, with TRBD2 identical over 10 bases. Germline V CDR1 and CDR2: SGHRS, YFSETQ. J lost 4 bases, V lost 4 bases, and 6 bases had no gene match. This CDR3 comprises 15 residues. CDR3 coding DNA: TGCGCCAGCAGCCCAGGGACTAGCGTACCAGATACGCAGTATTTT. Protein: CASSPGTSVPDTQYF.

The chain uses TRBV7-3 and TRBJ2-1, with 11 bases that match TRBD1. Germline lookup yields CDR1 SGHTA and CDR2 FQGTGA. V gave up 2 bases and J gave up 8 bases; unmatched junction bases: 11. CDR3 length: 17 amino acids. The CDR3 here is CASSLGIGTGGKDEQFF. CDR3 DNA: TGTGCCAGCAGCTTAGGTATTGGGACAGGGGGTAAGGATGAGCAGTTCTTC. Full variable domain (rest looked up from reference TRBV7-3 and TRBJ2-1): GAGVSQTPSNKVTEKGKYVELRCDPISGHTALYWYRQSLGQGPEFLIYFQGTGAADDSGLPNDRFFAVRPEGSVSTLKIQRTERGDSAVYLCASSLGIGTGGKDEQFFGPGTRLTVL.

This clone was counted once. This chain links TRBV5-8 with TRBJ2-7; 8 positions agree with TRBD2. The CDR3 is 19 amino acids. Germline lookup yields CDR1 SGHTS and CDR2 YDEGEE. The V gene end was trimmed by 0 bases and the J gene end by 0 bases; junction bases not matched to a gene: 14. CDR3 DNA sequence: TGTGCCAGCAGCTTGGTCCTACTCGGGAGGGGGGAGCCCTCCTACGAGCAGTACTTC. This codes for CASSLVLLGRGEPSYEQYF.

The rearrangement links TRBV27 to TRBJ2-6; tentatively, D is TRBD2 (5 bases). V shed 4 bases and J shed 4 bases, with 11 bases lying between them. The CDR3 covers 15 residues. From germline, CDR1 is MNHEY and CDR2 SMNVEV (reference sequence). The CDR3 is CASSYGVLGANVLTF. In DNA form, the CDR3 reads TGTGCCAGCAGTTACGGGGTTTTGGGGGCCAACGTCCTGACTTTC.

This chain uses TRBV7-8 with TRBJ2-2; 7 bases align to TRBD1. With V trimmed by 4 bases and J by 7 bases, 9 bases remained unmatched. This CDR3 spans 15 amino acids. The germline V gene has CDR1 SGHVS and CDR2 FQNEAQ. The CDR3 here is CASSSLRGRSGELFF. DNA for the CDR3: TGTGCCAGCAGCTCCCTGAGGGGGCGAAGCGGGGAGCTGTTTTTT.

This clone has only one observation. The CDR3 nucleotides are TGTGCCAGCAGCTTCATATCAGGGGGCACTGAAGCTTTCTTT. Amino acids: CASSFISGGTEAFF. The V and J genes are TRBV7-2 and TRBJ1-1; 7 nucleotides match TRBD1. The V segment lost 3 bases and the J segment 4 bases; nucleotides outside the gene matches: 5. The CDR3 length is 14 residues. In germline, CDR1 is SGHTA, CDR2 FQGNSA.

The chain is built from TRBV4-2 and TRBJ2-3; no clear D. Deletions cut 0 bases from V and 4 bases from J, with 11 bases between. Germline V CDR1 and CDR2: LGHNA, YNFKEQ. The CDR3 is 15 residues long. For the CDR3, the DNA is TGTGCCAGCAGCCAAGATGGGCTTAGGTCAGATACGCAGTATTTT. The encoded protein is CASSQDGLRSDTQYF.

The chain combines TRBV19 with TRBJ1-5, with TRBD1 matching over 7 bases. Unmatched junction bases numbered 5, after V lost 6 bases and J lost 0 bases. Germline CDR1 is LNHDA and CDR2 is SQIVND (reference sequence). The CDR3 length is 15 residues. The CDR3 sequence: CASRRQGNSNQPQHF. CDR3 DNA sequence: TGTGCCAGTAGGAGACAGGGAAATAGCAATCAGCCCCAGCATTTT.

The rearrangement uses TRBV5-1 and TRBJ2-1; 7 bases agree with TRBD1. The CDR3 contains 16 residues. With V trimmed by 3 bases and J by 0 bases, 6 bases remained unmatched. Germline V gives CDR1 SGHRS, CDR2 YFSETQ. The CDR3 DNA follows: TGCGCCAGCAGCTCCGGTTCAGGGGGCTCCTACAATGAGCAGTTCTTC. Its translation is CASSSGSGGSYNEQFF. The variable domain in full, with the rest retrieved from reference TRBV5-1 and TRBJ2-1, is KAGVTQTPRYLIKTRGQQVTLSCSPISGHRSVSWYQQTPGQGLQFLFEYFSETQRNKGNFPGRFSGRQFSNSRSEMNVSTLELGDSALYLCASSSGSGGSYNEQFFGPGTRLTVL.

The table lists this clone with a few counts. The gene calls are TRBV25-1 and TRBJ2-1, with 12 bases identical to TRBD1. V dropped 1 base and J dropped 8; count of bases not matched to a gene: 3. This CDR3 region has 15 residues. CDR1 is MGHDK and CDR2 is SYGVNS in the germline V gene. The CDR3 is CASSELGTGGHEQFF. The CDR3 nucleotides read TGTGCCAGCAGTGAATTAGGGACAGGGGGCCATGAGCAGTTCTTC.

CDR3 nucleotides: TGTGCCAGTAGTAGGAGTCACTCTAGCTCCTACGAGCAGTACGTC. Amino acids: CASSRSHSSSYEQYV. The genes are TRBV19 and TRBJ2-7; D gene ambiguous. V lost 4 bases and J 0 bases, leaving 13 bases between the germline ends. CDR1 is LNHDA, CDR2 SQIVND, per germline (reference sequence). The CDR3 is 15 residues long.

The V call is TRBV7-9, the J call TRBJ1-4; no definite D call. V lost 1 base, J lost 1 base, and 4 bases lay in between. Germline V gene lookup returns CDR1 SEHNR and CDR2 FQNEAQ (reference sequence). This CDR3 has 14 amino acids. The CDR3 spells CASSLGVTNEKLFF. The CDR3 DNA reads TGTGCCAGCAGCTTAGGGGTAACTAATGAAAAACTGTTTTTT.

V is TRBV2 and J is TRBJ1-1; 7 positions agree with TRBD1. This CDR3 has 16 amino acids. CDR1 SNHLY and CDR2 FYNNEI come from the germline V gene. V lost 6 bases and J lost 0; bases outside the gene matches: 10. CDR3 amino acids: CASRSRGLIMNTEAFF. The CDR3, as DNA: TGTGCCAGCAGGTCCAGGGGGTTAATTATGAACACTGAAGCTTTCTTT.

The chain carries TRBV4-1 and TRBJ1-5, with D maybe TRBD1 (6 bases). The CDR3 contains 14 residues. The V end lost 1 base, the J end lost 5 bases, and 9 bases lay between the germline ends. CDR1 MGHRA and CDR2 YSYEKL come from the germline V gene. CDR3 DNA sequence: TGCGCCAGCAGCCAAGTACAGGGATATCAGCCCCAGCATTTT. Its translation: CASSQVQGYQPQHF.

The J gene is TRBJ2-6, the V gene TRBV6-1; no clear D. CDR1 and CDR2 (germline): MNHNS, SASEGT. This CDR3 region has 16 residues. Trimming cost V 0 bases and J 0 bases, with 6 bases left between them. CDR3 in DNA: TGTGCCAGCAGTGAAGCCTCCGGCTCTGGGGCCAACGTCCTGACTTTC. The encoded protein is CASSEASGSGANVLTF.

J is TRBJ1-1 and V is TRBV5-4; D is uncertain. Between the trimmed V and J ends, which lost 4 bases and 3 bases, there was a span of 13 bases. Germline CDR1 reads SGHNT; CDR2 reads YYREEE (reference sequence). The CDR3 loop spans 14 amino acids. CDR3: CASSLKGPDTEAFF. CDR3 coding DNA: TGTGCCAGCAGCCTAAAAGGGCCGGACACTGAAGCTTTCTTT. The whole variable domain, remainder taken from reference TRBV5-4 and TRBJ1-1, is ETGVTQSPTHLIKTRGQQVTLRCSSQSGHNTVSWYQQALGQGPQFIFQYYREEENGRGNFPPRFSGLQFPNYSSELNVNALELDDSALYLCASSLKGPDTEAFFGQGTRLTVV.